This TCR beta chain was documented in a study of CD8 T cells in ankylosing spondylitis. Broader study findings: Past research had described some motif variants in reactive arthritis synovial fluid and blood. Seemingly distinctive of ankylosing spondylitis blood was a TCR beta motif formed by eight highly homologous variants.

The V gene's germline CDR1 is SGHVS and CDR2 FQNEAQ. V was clipped by 0 bases and J by 0 bases, with 9 bases between them. The CDR3 length is 17 residues. This clonotype turned up a few times. Its target is not known. From the 5' RACE reads, TCRdb called clonotypes with MiXCR, one entry per CDR3 protein. The data show around 390,000 distinct CDR3 sequences, 20% to 25% seen once. The sample was blood, either unsorted or a sorted T cell fraction (not recorded which). This rearrangement joins TRBV7-8 to TRBJ2-6; possible D gene TRBD2, 5 bases. The TCR comes from a male donor with ankylosing spondylitis. This CDR3 reads CASSLAQGSSGANVLTF. The DNA of the CDR3 is TGTGCCAGCAGCTTAGCCCAAGGGAGCTCTGGGGCCAACGTCCTGACTTTC.